This TCR beta chain came from a study of monozygotic twins with inflammatory bowel disease. RNA in its total form was extracted from whole blood, and T cells were not sorted. As for this clonotype: The antigen remains unidentified.

TCRdb re-called the 5' RACE reads; one entry per CDR3 protein, DNA not given. Its table records around 190,000 distinct CDR3 sequences. The CDR3 extends over 14 amino acids. Germline V gives CDR1 SQVTM, CDR2 ANQGSEA. Notes on the study in general: Other individuals had fewer clonotypes in common with IBD patients than with healthy twins, especially with disease activity.

Sequencing was carried out using blood. The TCR was taken from a human donor with ulcerative colitis or Crohn's disease, or a healthy co-twin of an affected twin (not recorded which). The J gene is TRBJ1-4, the V gene TRBV29-1; TCRdb's assignment of TRBD1 cannot be checked, as there is no DNA. CDR3 residues: CSVGLTGLNEKLFF.